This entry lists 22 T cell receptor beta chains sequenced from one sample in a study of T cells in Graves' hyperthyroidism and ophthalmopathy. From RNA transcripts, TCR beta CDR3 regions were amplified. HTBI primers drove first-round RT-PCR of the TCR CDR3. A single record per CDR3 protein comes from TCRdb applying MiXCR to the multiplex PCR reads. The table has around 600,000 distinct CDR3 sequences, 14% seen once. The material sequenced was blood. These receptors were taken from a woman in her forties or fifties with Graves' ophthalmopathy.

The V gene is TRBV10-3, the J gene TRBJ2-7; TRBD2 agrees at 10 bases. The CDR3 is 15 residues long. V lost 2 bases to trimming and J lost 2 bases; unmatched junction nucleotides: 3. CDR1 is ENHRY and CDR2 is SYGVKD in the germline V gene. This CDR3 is CAISEGLAGAYEQYF. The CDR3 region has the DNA TGTGCCATCAGTGAGGGGCTAGCGGGAGCCTACGAGCAGTACTTC.

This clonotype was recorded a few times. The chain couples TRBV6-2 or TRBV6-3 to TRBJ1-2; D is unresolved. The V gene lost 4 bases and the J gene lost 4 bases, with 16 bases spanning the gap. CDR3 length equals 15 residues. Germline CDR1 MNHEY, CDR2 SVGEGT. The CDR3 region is CASSFLTGRPYGYTF. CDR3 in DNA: TGTGCCAGCAGTTTTCTCACTGGGAGACCCTATGGCTACACCTTC.

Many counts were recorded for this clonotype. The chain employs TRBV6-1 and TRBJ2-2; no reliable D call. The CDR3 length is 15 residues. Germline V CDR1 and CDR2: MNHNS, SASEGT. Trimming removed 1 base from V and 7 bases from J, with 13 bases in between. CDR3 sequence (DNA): TGTGCCAGCAGTGAAGTTCGTCATTTGGGCGGGGAGCTGTTTTTT. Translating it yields CASSEVRHLGGELFF.

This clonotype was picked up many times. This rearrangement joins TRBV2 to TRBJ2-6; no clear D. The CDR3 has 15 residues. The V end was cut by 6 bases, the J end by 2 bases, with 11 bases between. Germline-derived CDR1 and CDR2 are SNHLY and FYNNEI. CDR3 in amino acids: CASSPGRPGANVLTF. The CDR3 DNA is TGTGCCAGCAGCCCCGGCCGACCTGGGGCCAACGTCCTGACTTTC.

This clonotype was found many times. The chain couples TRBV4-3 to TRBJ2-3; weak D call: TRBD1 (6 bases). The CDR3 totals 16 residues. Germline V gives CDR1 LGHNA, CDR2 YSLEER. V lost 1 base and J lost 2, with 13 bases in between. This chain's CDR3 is CASSQVQGSFTDTQYF. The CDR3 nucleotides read TGCGCCAGCAGCCAAGTGCAGGGGTCATTCACAGATACGCAGTATTTT.

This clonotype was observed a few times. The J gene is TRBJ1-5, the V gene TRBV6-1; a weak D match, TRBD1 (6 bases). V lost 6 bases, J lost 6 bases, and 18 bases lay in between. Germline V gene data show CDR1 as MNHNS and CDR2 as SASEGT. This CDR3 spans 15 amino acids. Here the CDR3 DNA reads TGTGCCAGCAGCCCAACAGGGATCGGTCGTCAGCCCCAGCATTTT. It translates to CASSPTGIGRQPQHF.

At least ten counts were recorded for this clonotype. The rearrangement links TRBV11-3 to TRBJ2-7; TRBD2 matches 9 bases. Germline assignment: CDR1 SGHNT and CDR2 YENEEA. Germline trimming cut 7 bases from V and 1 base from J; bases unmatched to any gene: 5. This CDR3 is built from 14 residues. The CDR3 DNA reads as TGTGCCAGCAAAATGACTAGCGGATCCTACGAGCAGTACTTC. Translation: CASKMTSGSYEQYF. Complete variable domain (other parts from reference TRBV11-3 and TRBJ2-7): EAGVVQSPRYKIIEKKQPVAFWCNPISGHNTLYWYLQNLGQGPELLIRYENEEAVDDSQLPKDRFSAERLKGVDSTLKIQPAELGDSAVYLCASKMTSGSYEQYFGPGTRLTVT.

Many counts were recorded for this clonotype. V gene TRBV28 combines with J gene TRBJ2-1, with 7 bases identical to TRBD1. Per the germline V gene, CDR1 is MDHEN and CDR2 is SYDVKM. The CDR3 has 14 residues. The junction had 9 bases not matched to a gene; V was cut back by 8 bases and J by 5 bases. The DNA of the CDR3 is TGTGCCAGCCTCGACAGGGCTCGGGACAATGAGCAGTTCTTC. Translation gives CASLDRARDNEQFF.

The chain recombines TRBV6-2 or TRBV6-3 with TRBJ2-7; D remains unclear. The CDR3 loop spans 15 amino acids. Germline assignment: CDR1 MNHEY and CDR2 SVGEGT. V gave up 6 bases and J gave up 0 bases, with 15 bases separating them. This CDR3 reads CASSSGLSASYEQYF. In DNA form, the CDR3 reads TGTGCCAGCAGCTCCGGTCTATCGGCCTCCTACGAGCAGTACTTC.

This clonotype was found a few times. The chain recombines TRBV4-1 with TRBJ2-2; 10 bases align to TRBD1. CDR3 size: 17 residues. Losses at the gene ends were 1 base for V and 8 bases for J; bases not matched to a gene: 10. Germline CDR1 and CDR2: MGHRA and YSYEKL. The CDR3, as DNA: TGCGCCAGCAGCCAAGTGCGGGACAGGGGCCCGGGTGGGGAGCTGTTTTTT. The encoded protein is CASSQVRDRGPGGELFF.

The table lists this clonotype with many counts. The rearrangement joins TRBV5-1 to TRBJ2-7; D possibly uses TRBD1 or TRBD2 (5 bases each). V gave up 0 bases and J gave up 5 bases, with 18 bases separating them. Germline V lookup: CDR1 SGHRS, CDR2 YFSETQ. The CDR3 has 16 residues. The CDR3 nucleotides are TGCGCCAGCAGCTTGGGAAGAGGGGCAGGTCCGGACGAGCAGTACTTC. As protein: CASSLGRGAGPDEQYF.

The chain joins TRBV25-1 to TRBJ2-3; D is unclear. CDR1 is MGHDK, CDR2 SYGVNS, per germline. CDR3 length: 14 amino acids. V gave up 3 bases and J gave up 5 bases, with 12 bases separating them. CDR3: CASSDWSRLDTQYF. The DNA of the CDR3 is TGTGCCAGCAGTGATTGGTCTAGATTAGATACGCAGTATTTT.

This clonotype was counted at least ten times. The CDR3 DNA follows: TGTGCCAGCATGCTAGCGGGAGTAGGCTCCTACAATGAGCAGTTCTTC. Its protein is CASMLAGVGSYNEQFF. The gene calls are TRBV28 and TRBJ2-1; 10 nucleotides agree with TRBD2. J lost 0 bases, V lost 7 bases, and 6 bases had no gene match. The CDR3 sequence is 16 residues long. The germline gives CDR1 MDHEN, CDR2 SYDVKM.

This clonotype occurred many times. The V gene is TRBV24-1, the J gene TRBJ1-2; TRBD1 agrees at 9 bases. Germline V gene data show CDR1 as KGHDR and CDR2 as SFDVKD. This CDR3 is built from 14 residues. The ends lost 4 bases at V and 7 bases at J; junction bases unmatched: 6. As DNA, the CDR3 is TGTGCCACCAGTGACCCCGGGACAGGGTTTGGCTACACCTTC. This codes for CATSDPGTGFGYTF.

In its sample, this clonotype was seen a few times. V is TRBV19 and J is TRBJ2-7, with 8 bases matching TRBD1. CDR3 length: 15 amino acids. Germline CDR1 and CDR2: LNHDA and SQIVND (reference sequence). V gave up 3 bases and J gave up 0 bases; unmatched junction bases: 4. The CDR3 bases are TGTGCCAGTAGTATGCCGGGACAGGTCTCCTACGAGCAGTACTTC. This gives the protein CASSMPGQVSYEQYF.

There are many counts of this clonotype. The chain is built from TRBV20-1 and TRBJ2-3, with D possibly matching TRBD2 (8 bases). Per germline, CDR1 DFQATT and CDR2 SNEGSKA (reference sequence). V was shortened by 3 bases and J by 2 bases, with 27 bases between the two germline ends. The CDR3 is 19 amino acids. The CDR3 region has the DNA TGCAGTGCTAGCGGGCAGGGGGTTAGGTATAGCGGGATCACAGATACGCAGTATTTT. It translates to CSASGQGVRYSGITDTQYF.

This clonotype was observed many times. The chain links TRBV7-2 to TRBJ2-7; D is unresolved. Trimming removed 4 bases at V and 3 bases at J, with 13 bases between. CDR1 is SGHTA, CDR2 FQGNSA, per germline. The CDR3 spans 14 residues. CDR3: CASSSAGPNYEQYF. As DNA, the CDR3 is TGTGCCAGCAGCTCTGCCGGGCCCAACTACGAGCAGTACTTC. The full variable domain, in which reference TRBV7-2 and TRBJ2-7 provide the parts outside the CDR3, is GAGVSQSPSNKVTEKGKDVELRCDPISGHTALYWYRQSLGQGLEFLIYFQGNSAPDKSGLPSDRFSAERTGGSVSTLTIQRTQQEDSAVYLCASSSAGPNYEQYFGPGTRLTVT.

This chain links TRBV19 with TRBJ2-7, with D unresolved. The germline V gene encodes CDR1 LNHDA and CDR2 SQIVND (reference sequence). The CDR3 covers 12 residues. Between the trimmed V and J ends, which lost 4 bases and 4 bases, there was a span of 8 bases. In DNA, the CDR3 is TGTGCCAGTAGTAACCCGTCTTACGAGCAGTACTTC. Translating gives CASSNPSYEQYF. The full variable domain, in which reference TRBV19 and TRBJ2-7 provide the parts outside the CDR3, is DGGITQSPKYLFRKEGQNVTLSCEQNLNHDAMYWYRQDPGQGLRLIYYSQIVNDFQKGDIAEGYSVSREKKESFPLTVTSAQKNPTAFYLCASSNPSYEQYFGPGTRLTVT.

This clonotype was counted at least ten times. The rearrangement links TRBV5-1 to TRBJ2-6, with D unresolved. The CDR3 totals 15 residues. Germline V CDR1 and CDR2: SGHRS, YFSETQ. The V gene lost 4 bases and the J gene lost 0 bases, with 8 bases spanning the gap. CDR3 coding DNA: TGCGCCAGCAGCCCTCGGTCCTCTGGGGCCAACGTCCTGACTTTC. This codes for CASSPRSSGANVLTF.

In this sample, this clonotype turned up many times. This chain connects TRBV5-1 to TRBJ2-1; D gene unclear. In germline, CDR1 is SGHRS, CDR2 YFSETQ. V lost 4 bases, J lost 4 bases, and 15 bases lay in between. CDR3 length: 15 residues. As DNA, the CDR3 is TGCGCCAGCAGCCCACGACCGCGCCAGTACAATGAGCAGTTCTTC. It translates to CASSPRPRQYNEQFF. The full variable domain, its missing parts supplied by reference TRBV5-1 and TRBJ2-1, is KAGVTQTPRYLIKTRGQQVTLSCSPISGHRSVSWYQQTPGQGLQFLFEYFSETQRNKGNFPGRFSGRQFSNSRSEMNVSTLELGDSALYLCASSPRPRQYNEQFFGPGTRLTVL.

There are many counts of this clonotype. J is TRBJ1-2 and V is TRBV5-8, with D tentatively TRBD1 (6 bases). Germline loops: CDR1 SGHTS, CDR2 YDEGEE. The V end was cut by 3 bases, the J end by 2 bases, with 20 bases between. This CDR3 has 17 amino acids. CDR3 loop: CASSWLVRDQGNYGYTF. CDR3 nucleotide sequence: TGTGCCAGCAGCTGGCTGGTAAGGGACCAGGGGAACTATGGCTACACCTTC.

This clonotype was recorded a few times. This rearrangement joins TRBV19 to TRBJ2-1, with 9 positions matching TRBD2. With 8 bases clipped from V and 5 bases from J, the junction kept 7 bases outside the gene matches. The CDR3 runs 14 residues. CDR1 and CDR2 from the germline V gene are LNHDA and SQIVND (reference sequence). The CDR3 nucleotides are TGTGCCAGTGGTGCGGGAGGGCCCCACAATGAGCAGTTCTTC. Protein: CASGAGGPHNEQFF.